The 14 T cell receptor beta chains presented below share a single source sample, sequenced in a study of response to subunit inactivated influenza vaccine. TCRdb used MiXCR to reprocess the RT-PCR reads, holding one entry per CDR3 protein. The sample records hundreds of thousands of distinct CDR3 sequences, approximately 17% being singletons. Sample: CD4+ T cells sorted from PBMCs, taken around 25 months after vaccination. These receptors were collected from a man between 50 and 75 years old who received an inactivated influenza vaccine.

The chain uses TRBV6-2 or TRBV6-3 and TRBJ2-5, with 12 nucleotides matching TRBD1. Germline CDR1 and CDR2: MNHEY and SVGEGT. The CDR3 contains 15 residues. V gave up 6 bases and J gave up 5 bases; unmatched junction bases: 7. CDR3 sequence (DNA): TGTGCCAGCAGCCACCCGGGACAGGGGGCCGAGACCCAGTACTTC. Its translation: CASSHPGQGAETQYF.

This clonotype turned up a few times. CDR3: CASGVARYTDTQYF. The CDR3 DNA reads as TGCGCCAGCGGAGTGGCCCGCTACACAGATACGCAGTATTTT. The chain recombines TRBV23-1 with TRBJ2-3; D unclear. TRBV23-1 is flagged as an ORF with uncertain function. The length of the CDR3 is 14 residues. V was trimmed by 8 bases and J by 2 bases, leaving 14 bases between them.

The sample holds many counts of this clonotype. The rearrangement joins TRBV11-1 to TRBJ2-7; D might be TRBD2 (5 bases). The V gene lost 3 bases and the J gene lost 6 bases, with 15 bases spanning the gap. Germline values: CDR1 SGHAT, CDR2 FQDESV (reference sequence). CDR3 size: 14 residues. CDR3 nucleotides: TGTGCCAGCAGCTTTGACCGAAAAGAGGGCGAGCAGTACTTC. This codes for CASSFDRKEGEQYF. The full variable domain, in which reference TRBV11-1 and TRBJ2-7 provide the parts outside the CDR3, is EAEVAQSPRYKITEKSQAVAFWCDPISGHATLYWYRQILGQGPELLVQFQDESVVDDSQLPKDRFSAERLKGVDSTLKIQPAELGDSAMYLCASSFDRKEGEQYFGPGTRLTVT.

The chain carries TRBV29-1 and TRBJ1-2, with TRBD1 matching over 7 bases. The V gene end was trimmed by 4 bases and the J gene end by 8 bases; junction bases not matched to a gene: 13. The CDR3 runs to 14 residues. The germline V gene has CDR1 SQVTM and CDR2 ANQGSEA. CDR3 nucleotide sequence: TGCAGCGTTGGCGACAGGGATTCCCGGAGGGGCTACACCTTC. Encoded protein: CSVGDRDSRRGYTF.

This chain joins TRBV5-6 and TRBJ2-2, with D possibly TRBD1 on 6 matching bases. The CDR3 sequence is 17 residues long. The germline gives CDR1 SGHDT, CDR2 YYEEEE. V gave up 4 bases and J gave up 0 bases, with 16 bases separating them. This CDR3 is CASSLTEGQTNTGELFF. The CDR3 nucleotides read TGTGCCAGCAGCCTAACAGAAGGACAGACGAACACCGGGGAGCTGTTTTTT.

With regard to this clonotype: Sequence at one end of the junction differs from germline and may be a read error. The chain joins TRBV18 to TRBJ1-4; D is possibly TRBD1 (6 bases). Germline V gene data show CDR1 as KGHSH and CDR2 as LQKENI. This CDR3 has 13 residues. The CDR3 protein is CASSPQGNEKLFF. The CDR3 DNA follows: TGTGCCAGCTCCCCACAGGGAAATGAAAAACTGTTTTTT.

CDR3 DNA sequence: TGTGCCACCAGTGATTACCCGGGACAGCAAAGGGATGCGAGTACTGAAGCTTTCTTT. It codes for CATSDYPGQQRDASTEAFF. This chain uses TRBV24-1 with TRBJ1-1; TRBD1 matches at 7 bases. The CDR3 contains 19 residues. Germline CDR1 KGHDR, CDR2 SFDVKD. V dropped 2 bases and J dropped 5; count of bases not matched to a gene: 19.

The V and J genes are TRBV5-6 and TRBJ2-7, with unresolved D. The CDR3 totals 13 residues. Germline CDR1 reads SGHDT; CDR2 reads YYEEEE. V was shortened by 0 bases and J by 4 bases, with 8 bases between the two germline ends. The CDR3 bases are TGTGCCAGCAGCTTGGAGGCAGATTACGAGCAGTACTTC. This codes for CASSLEADYEQYF.

This clonotype was seen a few times. The rearrangement joins TRBV28 to TRBJ2-7, with TRBD2 matching 9 bases. The CDR3 length is 13 residues. V was clipped by 8 bases and J by 2 bases; unmatched bases: 4. Germline-derived CDR1 and CDR2 are MDHEN and SYDVKM. The DNA of the CDR3 is TGTGCCAGCGGTGCGGGAGGGACCTACGAGCAGTACTTC. This sequence encodes CASGAGGTYEQYF.

This clonotype was found many times. CDR3 sequence: CASSYPGATNEKLFF. Written as DNA, the CDR3 is TGCGCCAGCAGCTACCCCGGTGCAACTAATGAAAAACTGTTTTTT. The rearrangement links TRBV4-1 to TRBJ1-4, with no clear D. The CDR3 runs to 15 residues. Germline CDR1 reads MGHRA; CDR2 reads YSYEKL. Between the trimmed V and J ends, which lost 5 bases and 0 bases, there was a span of 10 bases.

This clonotype has a handful of counts. V is TRBV7-2 and J is TRBJ2-2, with D tentatively TRBD2 (6 bases). CDR3 length: 17 residues. V lost 2 bases, J lost 1 base, and 14 bases lay in between. Germline V lookup: CDR1 SGHTA, CDR2 FQGNSA. CDR3 sequence: CASSLSSGSRNTGELFF. For the CDR3, the DNA is TGTGCCAGCAGCTTAAGTAGCGGCTCGAGGAACACCGGGGAGCTGTTTTTT.

This clonotype appeared a few times. The chain is built from TRBV4-3 and TRBJ2-2; no clear D gene. The CDR3 covers 14 residues. V gave up 0 bases and J gave up 6 bases, with 8 bases separating them. Per the germline V gene, CDR1 is LGHNA and CDR2 is YSLEER. CDR3 sequence reads: CASSQDLHAGELFF. CDR3 in DNA: TGCGCCAGCAGCCAAGATCTTCACGCCGGGGAGCTGTTTTTT.

There are a few counts of this clonotype. The rearrangement links TRBV7-9 to TRBJ1-1; 7 bases are shared with TRBD1. Unmatched junction bases numbered 10, after V lost 5 bases and J lost 7 bases. This CDR3 is 14 amino acids long. Germline values: CDR1 SEHNR, CDR2 FQNEAQ (reference sequence). CDR3 DNA: TGTGCCAGCAGCGTATTTACAGGGGCCCATGAAGCTTTCTTT. Protein product: CASSVFTGAHEAFF.

The chain joins TRBV10-3 to TRBJ2-1; D may match TRBD1 or TRBD2 (6 bases each). The CDR3 has 16 residues. Trimming pared 0 bases from V and 5 bases from J, leaving 14 bases between. Germline V gene data show CDR1 as ENHRY and CDR2 as SYGVKD. The CDR3 coding sequence is TGTGCCATCAGTGAGTCGACAGGCGGGGCCCACAATGAGCAGTTCTTC. Protein: CAISESTGGAHNEQFF.